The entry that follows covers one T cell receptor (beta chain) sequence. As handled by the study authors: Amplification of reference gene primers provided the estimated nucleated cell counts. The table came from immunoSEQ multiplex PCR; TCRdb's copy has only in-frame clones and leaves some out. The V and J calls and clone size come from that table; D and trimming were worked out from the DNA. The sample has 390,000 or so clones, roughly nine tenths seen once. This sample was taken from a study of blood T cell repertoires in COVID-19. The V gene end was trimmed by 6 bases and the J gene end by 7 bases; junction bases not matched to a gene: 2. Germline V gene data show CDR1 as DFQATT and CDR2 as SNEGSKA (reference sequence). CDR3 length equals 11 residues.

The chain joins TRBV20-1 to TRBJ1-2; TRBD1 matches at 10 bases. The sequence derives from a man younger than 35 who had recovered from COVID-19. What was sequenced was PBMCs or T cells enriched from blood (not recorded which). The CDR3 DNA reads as TGCAGTGCCGGGACAGGGGCTGGCTACACCTTC. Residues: CSAGTGAGYTF.